This T cell receptor (beta chain) is drawn from a study of T cells in Graves' hyperthyroidism and ophthalmopathy. Hyperthyroidism in the patients, aged 18 to 65, was newly diagnosed and under 2 months in duration. Exclusion of a patient resulted from uncontrolled infection, other autoimmune disease, pregnancy or lactation. A 10 ml volume of fresh peripheral blood provided the PBMCs. Germline loops: CDR1 MDHEN, CDR2 SYDVKM. The CDR3 extends over 13 amino acids. Authors of the study amplified TCR beta CDR3 regions from RNA transcripts. First-round RT-PCR of the TCR CDR3 relied on the HTBI primer set. TCRdb re-analysed the multiplex PCR reads in MiXCR, keeping a single row per CDR3 protein. The sample lists about 290,000 distinct CDR3 sequences; less than 15% were seen once. Study-wide findings and caveats: Stable hyperthyroidism and ophthalmopathy were separated using 13 V-J signatures.

On this clonotype itself: What it recognizes is unknown. The junction differs from germline at one of its ends, possibly a read error.

The V call is TRBV28, the J call TRBJ2-1, with 7 positions matching TRBD2. Sequencing was done on a sample of blood. The clonotype originates from a woman in her twenties or thirties with Graves' hyperthyroidism that later progressed to Graves' ophthalmopathy. The CDR3, as DNA: TGTGCCGGCAGCGGGGAACTAGCAGTTGAGCAGTTCTTC. This codes for CAGSGELAVEQFF. The entire variable domain, with the rest obtained from reference TRBV28 and TRBJ2-1, is as follows: DVKVTQSSRYLVKRTGEKVFLECVQDMDHENMFWYRQDPGLGLRLIYFSYDVKMKEKGDIPEGYSVSREKKERFSLILESASTNQTSMYLCAGSGELAVEQFFGPGTRLTVL.